The 9 T cell receptor beta chains below were found in one sample sequenced in a study of blood T cell repertoires in COVID-19. Generated by immunoSEQ multiplex PCR, the TCRdb table keeps only in-frame clones and is missing some. The sample records around 250,000 clones, approximately 90% being singletons. The sequenced sample was PBMCs or T cells enriched from blood (not recorded which). The receptors come from a woman aged 25 to 39 with acute COVID-19.

The rearrangement uses TRBV11-2 and TRBJ2-7; a possible D gene is TRBD1 (5 bases). Germline loops: CDR1 SGHAT, CDR2 FQNNGV. V was cut by 5 bases and J by 2 bases, with 10 bases left in between. The CDR3 runs 13 residues. DNA of the CDR3: TGTGCCAGCAGCCGACAGTTAACCTACGAGCAGTACTTC. This codes for CASSRQLTYEQYF.

CDR3 sequence: CASSPDYLSTDTQYF. CDR3 nucleotides: TGTGCCAGCAGCCCAGACTACCTTAGCACAGATACGCAGTATTTT. The rearrangement joins TRBV7-2 to TRBJ2-3, with a weak D call TRBD2 (5 bases). Trimming cost V 5 bases and J 0 bases, with 12 bases left between them. The CDR3 spans 15 residues. CDR1 and CDR2 from the germline V gene are SGHTA and FQGNSA.

This chain uses TRBV4-3 with TRBJ1-3, with no clear D. The CDR3 is made up of 15 amino acids. From germline, CDR1 is LGHNA and CDR2 YSLEER. V lost 2 bases, J lost 4 bases, and 12 bases lay in between. The CDR3, as DNA: TGCGCCAGCAGCCAATTAGGCGGTATCGGAAACACCATATATTTT. Translation: CASSQLGGIGNTIYF.

V gene TRBV3-1 (or the pseudogene TRBV3-2) combines with J gene TRBJ2-1; weak D call: TRBD2 (6 bases). Trimming shortened V by 0 bases and J by 4 bases, and 19 bases separated the two germline ends. Germline CDR1 LGHDT, CDR2 YNNKEL (reference sequence). The CDR3 has 18 amino acids. CDR3 residues: CASSQEGLGAGLYNEQFF. DNA of the CDR3: TGTGCCAGCAGCCAAGAAGGGCTCGGGGCGGGATTGTACAATGAGCAGTTCTTC.

This sequence joins TRBV9 and TRBJ2-2; maybe TRBD2 (5 bases). The CDR3 sequence is 15 residues long. V dropped 0 bases and J dropped 0 bases, with 6 bases sitting between them. CDR1 and CDR2 (germline): SGDLS, YYNGEE. CDR3 nucleotide sequence: TGTGCCAGCAGCGTAGGGGGAGCGAACACCGGGGAGCTGTTTTTT. It codes for CASSVGGANTGELFF.

The rearrangement uses TRBV19 and TRBJ2-1; D is uncertain. V lost 7 bases and J 1 base, leaving 11 bases between the germline ends. Germline lookup yields CDR1 LNHDA and CDR2 SQIVND (reference sequence). The length of the CDR3 is 14 residues. The CDR3 spells CASKRLASYNEQFF. DNA for the CDR3: TGTGCCAGTAAAAGGTTAGCATCCTACAATGAGCAGTTCTTC.

The chain uses TRBV5-1 and TRBJ2-7, with a weak D call TRBD2 (6 bases). The CDR3 is 16 residues long. Germline V lookup: CDR1 SGHRS, CDR2 YFSETQ. The germline V and J ends were trimmed by 3 bases and 6 bases, with 22 bases remaining between them. CDR3 in amino acids: CASSSHLTGGAREQYF. The DNA for the CDR3 is TGCGCCAGCAGCTCCCACTTAACAGGCGGGGCGCGCGAGCAGTACTTC.

This sequence joins TRBV6-4 and TRBJ2-7; possibly TRBD1 for D (6 bases). The CDR3 has 16 amino acids. CDR1 MRHNA and CDR2 SNTAGT come from the germline V gene. Deletions cut 4 bases from V and 4 bases from J, with 20 bases between. The CDR3 nucleotides read TGTGCCAGCAGTGTTGAGTGGCCTCCAGGGGCATACGAGCAGTACTTC. Its protein product is CASSVEWPPGAYEQYF.

This chain connects TRBV27 to TRBJ2-7, with 7 bases that match TRBD1. The trim removed 2 bases at V and 6 bases at J, leaving 7 bases unmatched. The germline V gene encodes CDR1 MNHEY and CDR2 SMNVEV (reference sequence). There are 14 residues in the CDR3. This CDR3 reads CASSLADRAGEQYF. In nucleotides, the CDR3 is TGTGCCAGCAGTTTAGCAGACAGGGCCGGCGAGCAGTACTTC.